Given below is one T cell receptor (beta chain) in context. The data originate from a study of blood T cell repertoires in COVID-19. Study overall: Samples taken during acute and convalescent COVID-19 were collected in the United States, Italy and Spain. In each case, the material was cDNA or gDNA derived from T cells, B-cell-depleted T cells, or PBMCs.

Trimming removed 1 base from V and 4 bases from J, with 13 bases in between. The germline gives CDR1 SGHTA, CDR2 FQGNSA. There are 15 residues in the CDR3. Data came from immunoSEQ multiplex PCR; TCRdb stores just in-frame clones and leaves some out. The sample carries some 200,000 clones, around 82% recorded once. This receptor was obtained from a woman aged 35 to 49 with acute or convalescent COVID-19. The source material was peripheral blood. The chain is built from TRBV7-2 and TRBJ1-1, with no clear D. The CDR3 DNA follows: TGTGCCAGCAGCTTAGATCGTCAGGTGGGCACTGAAGCTTTCTTT. This codes for CASSLDRQVGTEAFF.